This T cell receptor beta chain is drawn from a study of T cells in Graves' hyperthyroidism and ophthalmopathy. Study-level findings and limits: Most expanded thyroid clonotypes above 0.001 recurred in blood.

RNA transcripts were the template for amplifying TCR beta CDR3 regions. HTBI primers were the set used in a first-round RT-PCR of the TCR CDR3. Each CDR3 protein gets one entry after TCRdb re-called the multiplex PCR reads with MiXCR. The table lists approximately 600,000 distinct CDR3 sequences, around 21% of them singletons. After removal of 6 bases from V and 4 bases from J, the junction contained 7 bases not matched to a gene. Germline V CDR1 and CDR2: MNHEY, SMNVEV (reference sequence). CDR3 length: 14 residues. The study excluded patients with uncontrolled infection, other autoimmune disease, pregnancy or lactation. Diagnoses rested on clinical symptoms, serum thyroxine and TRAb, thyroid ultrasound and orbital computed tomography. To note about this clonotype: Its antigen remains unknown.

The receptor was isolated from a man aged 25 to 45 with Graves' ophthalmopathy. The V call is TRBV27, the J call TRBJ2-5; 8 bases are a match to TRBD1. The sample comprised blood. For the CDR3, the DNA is TGTGCCAGCAGGAGACAGGGGACAGGAGAGACCCAGTACTTC. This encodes CASRRQGTGETQYF.